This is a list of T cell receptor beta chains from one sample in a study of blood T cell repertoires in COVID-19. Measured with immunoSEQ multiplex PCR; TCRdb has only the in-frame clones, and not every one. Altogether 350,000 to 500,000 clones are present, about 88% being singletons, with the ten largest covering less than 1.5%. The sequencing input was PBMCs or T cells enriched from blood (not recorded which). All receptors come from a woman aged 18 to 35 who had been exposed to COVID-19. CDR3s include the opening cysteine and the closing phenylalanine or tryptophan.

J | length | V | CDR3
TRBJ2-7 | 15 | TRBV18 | CASSPTGGNSYEQYF
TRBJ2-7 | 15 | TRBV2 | CASSEIGLATHEQYF
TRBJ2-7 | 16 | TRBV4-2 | CASSHSLDRETYEQYF
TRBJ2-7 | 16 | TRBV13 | CASSLGLAGGSYEQYF
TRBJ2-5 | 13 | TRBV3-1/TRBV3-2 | CASSQEVHKTQYF
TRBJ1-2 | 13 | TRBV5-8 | CASSQPGAYGYTF
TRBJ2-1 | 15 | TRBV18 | CASSLPSGAQVEQFF
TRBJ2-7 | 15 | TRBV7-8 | CASSLAQKAVYEQYF
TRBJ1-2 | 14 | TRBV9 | CASSVGTGGYGYTF
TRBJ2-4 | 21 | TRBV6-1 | CASSEHGRRTSGILAKNIQYF
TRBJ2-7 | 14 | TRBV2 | CASSSGQGSYEQYF
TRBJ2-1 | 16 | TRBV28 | CASTRLARHSYNEQFF
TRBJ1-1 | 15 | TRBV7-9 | CASSIVGGKATEAFF
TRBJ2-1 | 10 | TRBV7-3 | CATTHSEQFF
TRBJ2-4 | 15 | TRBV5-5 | CASSFEWDRQNIQYF
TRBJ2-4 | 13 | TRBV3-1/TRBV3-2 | CASRPGGRGIQYF
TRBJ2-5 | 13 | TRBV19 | CASSPGPGETQYF
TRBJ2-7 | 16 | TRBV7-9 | CASSLTSGQGGYEQYF
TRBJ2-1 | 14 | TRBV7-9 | CASSLGGLADRQFF
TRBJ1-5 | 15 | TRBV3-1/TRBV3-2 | CASSQGTGLYQPQHF
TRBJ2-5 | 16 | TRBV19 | CASSPGQGAGGETQYF
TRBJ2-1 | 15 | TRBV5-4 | CASSLEGDAYNEQFF
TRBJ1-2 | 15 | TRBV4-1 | CASSHPGAGDYGYTF
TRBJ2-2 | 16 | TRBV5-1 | CASSLTSGSVAGELFF
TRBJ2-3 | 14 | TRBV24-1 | CATSDGQRTDTQYF
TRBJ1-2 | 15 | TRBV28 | CASSLSAGRGYGYTF
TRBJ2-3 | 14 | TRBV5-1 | CASSSGLATDTQYF
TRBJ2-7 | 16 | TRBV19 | CASRGIGTGEGSEQYF
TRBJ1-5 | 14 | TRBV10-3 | CAISGGGSNQPQHF
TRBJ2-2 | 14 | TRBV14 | CASSRTGNTGELFF
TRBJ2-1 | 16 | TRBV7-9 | CASSSAGLRTYNEQFF
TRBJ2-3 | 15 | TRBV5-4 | CASSSTGTSTDTQYF
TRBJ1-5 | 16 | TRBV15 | CATSSLQQGINQPQHF
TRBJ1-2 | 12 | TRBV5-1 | CASSPGQREYTF
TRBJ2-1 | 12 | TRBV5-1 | CASSLEPGEQFF
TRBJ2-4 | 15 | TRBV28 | CASSLGQVPKNIQYF
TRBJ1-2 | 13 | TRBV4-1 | CASSQEYRDGYTF
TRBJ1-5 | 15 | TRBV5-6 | CASSLGTGLNQPQHF